The clone carrying this T cell receptor beta chain was seen more than once but under ten times. Its antigen is not identified. The CDR3 sequence is 11 residues long. The V end was cut by 7 bases, the J end by 5 bases, with 12 bases between. From germline, CDR1 is DFQATT and CDR2 SNEGSKA (reference sequence). Every patient was untreated before thyroid surgery. In the authors' methods: Building a distant-metastasis classifier for papillary thyroid cancer drew on CDR3 differences across clinicopathological groups. TCRdb reprocessed the PCR reads using MiXCR. The V and J calls reflect TCRdb's pipeline rather than the authors' work. The sample has around 40,000 clones; 20% to 30% are singletons. This entry is derived from a study of metastatic and nonmetastatic thyroid tumors. Study at large: Across peripheral blood and tumor or nodule tissue samples taken from malignant and benign thyroid patients, the repertoires were compared with one another. Overall study results and limits: Benign nodules reportedly had significantly lower TCR beta diversity than malignant thyroid tumors in blood and tumor.

The sequence derives from a female donor with papillary thyroid cancer or a benign thyroid nodule (not recorded which). Some clones in this sample may be carry-over from other donors' samples. The sequenced sample consisted of blood. This chain uses TRBV20-1 with TRBJ2-7, with TRBD1 as a possible D gene (5 bases). CDR3 region: CSVNTGHEQYF. CDR3 DNA: TGCAGTGTCAATACAGGTCACGAGCAGTACTTC.